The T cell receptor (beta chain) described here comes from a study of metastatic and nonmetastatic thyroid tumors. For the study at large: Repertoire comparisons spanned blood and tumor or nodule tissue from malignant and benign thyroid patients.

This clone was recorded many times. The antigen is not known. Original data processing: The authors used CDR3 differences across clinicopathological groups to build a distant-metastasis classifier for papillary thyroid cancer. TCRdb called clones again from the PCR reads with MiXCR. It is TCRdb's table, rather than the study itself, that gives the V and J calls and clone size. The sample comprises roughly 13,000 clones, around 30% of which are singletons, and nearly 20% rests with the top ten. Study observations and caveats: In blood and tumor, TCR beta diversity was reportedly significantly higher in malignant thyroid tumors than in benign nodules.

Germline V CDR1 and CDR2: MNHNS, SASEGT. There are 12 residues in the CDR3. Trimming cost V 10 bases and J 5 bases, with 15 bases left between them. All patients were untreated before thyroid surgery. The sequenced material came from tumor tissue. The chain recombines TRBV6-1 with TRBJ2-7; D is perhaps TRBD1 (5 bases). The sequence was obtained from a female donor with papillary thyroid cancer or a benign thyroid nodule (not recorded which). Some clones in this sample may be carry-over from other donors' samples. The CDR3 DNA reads TGTGCCATTGTAAGGGGCTGGGACGAGCAGTACTTC. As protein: CAIVRGWDEQYF.